Below, 8 T cell receptor beta chains from the same sample are listed, as sequenced in a study of technical replicates of blood from four donors. The assay was immunoSEQ multiplex PCR, and TCRdb's table has in-frame clones only and misses some. The sample lists about 68,000 clones; about 97% were seen once. Sequenced input: T cells isolated from PBMCs. These receptors all stem from a human donor in good health.

This sequence joins TRBV5-1 and TRBJ2-4; D is possibly TRBD1 (7 bases). Trimming cost V 4 bases and J 6 bases, with 17 bases left between them. The CDR3 has 15 residues. Germline V gene lookup returns CDR1 SGHRS and CDR2 YFSETQ. CDR3 coding DNA: TGCGCCAGCAGCCTAAAACCAGGGGGGACAAACATTCAGTACTTC. Amino acid sequence: CASSLKPGGTNIQYF.

The chain uses TRBV10-1 and TRBJ1-1, with no clear D. The CDR3 totals 14 residues. Trimming took off 3 bases at V and 6 bases at J, with 14 bases between the two ends. Germline CDR1 WNHNN, CDR2 SYGVQD (reference sequence). CDR3 DNA sequence: TGCGCCAGCAGTGACTCCGGTGGAGCGCCTGAAGCTTTCTTT. Translated, it gives CASSDSGGAPEAFF.

The J gene is TRBJ2-1, the V gene TRBV6-5, with D possibly being TRBD2 (7 bases). The V gene lost 6 bases and the J gene lost 7 bases, with 13 bases spanning the gap. The CDR3 covers 13 residues. CDR1 is MNHEY, CDR2 SVGAGI, per germline. CDR3 in DNA: TGTGCCAGCAGCCCAGGGGAGGGGAATGAGCAGTTCTTC. The encoded protein is CASSPGEGNEQFF.

The chain couples TRBV9 to TRBJ1-2, with 12 bases identical to TRBD1. The CDR3 length is 15 residues. The V segment lost 3 bases and the J segment 5 bases; nucleotides outside the gene matches: 5. The V gene's germline CDR1 is SGDLS and CDR2 YYNGEE. The CDR3 loop is CASSAGTGGAYGYTF. As DNA, the CDR3 is TGTGCCAGCAGCGCCGGGACAGGGGGCGCTTATGGCTACACCTTC.

This clone appeared once. The genes are TRBV25-1 and TRBJ1-2; D not certain. The CDR3 runs to 13 residues. CDR1 MGHDK and CDR2 SYGVNS come from the germline V gene. V lost 4 bases and J 5 bases, leaving 11 bases between the germline ends. CDR3 in amino acids: CASSVAIGYGYTF. In nucleotides, the CDR3 is TGTGCCAGCAGTGTAGCGATTGGGTATGGCTACACCTTC.

The chain recombines TRBV5-4 with TRBJ2-2; 9 positions agree with TRBD2. Trimming took 9 bases from V and 3 from J; bases not matched to a gene: 6. Germline lookup yields CDR1 SGHNT and CDR2 YYREEE (reference sequence). There are 14 residues in the CDR3. The chain's CDR3 is CAMKTSGYTGELFF. The CDR3, as DNA: TGTGCCATGAAGACTAGCGGATACACCGGGGAGCTGTTTTTT.

J is TRBJ2-1 and V is TRBV6-5; 12 bases map to TRBD1. Per germline, CDR1 MNHEY and CDR2 SVGAGI. This CDR3 spans 14 amino acids. V lost 5 bases, J lost 6 bases, and 2 bases stayed unmatched. The CDR3 is CASSGDRGLNEQFF. CDR3 DNA sequence: TGTGCCAGCAGTGGGGACAGGGGGCTCAATGAGCAGTTCTTC.

The chain combines TRBV19 with TRBJ2-7; D remains unclear. The germline CDR1 and CDR2 sequences are LNHDA and SQIVND (reference sequence). The ends were cut back, 4 bases at V and 3 bases at J, with 16 bases in the middle. This CDR3 is built from 15 residues. The CDR3 sequence is CASSTSLGLGYEQYF. CDR3 nucleotides: TGTGCCAGTAGTACCTCGCTAGGTTTAGGCTACGAGCAGTACTTC.